These T cell receptor beta chains were read from a single sample in a study of T cells after somatic rescue of genetic block. Produced via immunoSEQ multiplex PCR; TCRdb's table is partial and in-frame only. This sample has about 67,000 clones, with around 92% found just once. What was sequenced was peripheral blood mononuclear cells (PBMCs). These receptors were obtained from a man aged 40-49 years. CDR3s include the opening cysteine and the closing phenylalanine or tryptophan. Each record gives: J gene, clone size, D gene, V gene, CDR3 protein, CDR3 DNA. A D gene is named only where the DNA matches it firmly. Expanded clones get a size class; other rows say once, few or many, or leave the size out.

J: TRBJ2-2
size: -
D: TRBD2
V: TRBV18
CDR3: CASSTTSGGRTGELFF
DNA: TGTGCCAGCTCGACGACTAGCGGGGGCCGCACCGGGGAGCTGTTTTTT

J: TRBJ1-1
size: -
D: -
V: TRBV7-9
CDR3: CASSFQNTEAFF
DNA: TGTGCCAGCAGCTTCCAGAACACTGAAGCTTTCTTT

J: TRBJ2-7
size: -
D: TRBD2
V: TRBV11-3
CDR3: CASSSTSSYEQYF
DNA: TGTGCCAGCAGCTCGACTAGCAGCTACGAGCAGTACTTC

J: TRBJ1-5
size: -
D: -
V: TRBV7-2
CDR3: CASSLAGYQPQHF
DNA: TGTGCCAGCAGCTTAGCCGGGTACCAGCCCCAGCATTTT

J: TRBJ2-2
size: few
D: TRBD1
V: TRBV30
CDR3: CAWRLDRGNTGELFF
DNA: TGTGCCTGGAGGCTAGACAGGGGGAACACCGGGGAGCTGTTTTTT

J: TRBJ2-1
size: -
D: -
V: TRBV18
CDR3: CASSPPAHNEQFF
DNA: TGTGCCAGCTCACCACCGGCTCACAATGAGCAGTTCTTC

J: TRBJ1-1
size: once
D: -
V: TRBV11-2
CDR3: CASSWGRGGTEAFF
DNA: TGTGCCAGCAGCTGGGGTCGAGGGGGCACTGAAGCTTTCTTT

J: TRBJ2-7
size: -
D: TRBD1
V: TRBV7-9
CDR3: CASRWDGQGGYEQYF
DNA: TGTGCCAGCAGATGGGATGGACAGGGGGGATACGAGCAGTACTTC

J: TRBJ2-2
size: -
D: -
V: TRBV7-8
CDR3: CASSLGGVRGPVYGELFF
DNA: TGTGCCAGCAGCTTAGGGGGTGTCAGGGGTCCGGTTTACGGGGAGCTGTTTTTT

J: TRBJ2-1
size: -
D: -
V: TRBV28
CDR3: CASSFAPSLMTFSYNEQFF
DNA: TGTGCCAGCAGTTTCGCCCCTAGCCTAATGACTTTTTCCTACAATGAGCAGTTCTTC

J: TRBJ2-4
size: -
D: TRBD1
V: TRBV14
CDR3: CASSRDPGTGGKNIQYF
DNA: TGTGCCAGCAGCCGAGACCCCGGGACAGGTGGCAAAAACATTCAGTACTTC

J: TRBJ1-1
size: -
D: -
V: TRBV5-1
CDR3: CASSAGLWNTEAFF
DNA: TGCGCCAGCAGTGCGGGACTCTGGAACACTGAAGCTTTCTTT

J: TRBJ1-1
size: -
D: TRBD1
V: TRBV2
CDR3: CASSEGRWNRGTEAFF
DNA: TGTGCCAGCAGCGAGGGGAGGTGGAACAGGGGCACTGAAGCTTTCTTT

J: TRBJ2-5
size: -
D: -
V: TRBV29-1
CDR3: CSVAPREQETQYF
DNA: TGCAGCGTTGCCCCACGGGAGCAAGAGACCCAGTACTTC

J: TRBJ1-5
size: -
D: -
V: TRBV28
CDR3: CASSLFGGSNQPQHF
DNA: TGTGCCAGCAGTTTATTTGGGGGGAGCAATCAGCCCCAGCATTTT

J: TRBJ2-3
size: -
D: -
V: TRBV5-1
CDR3: CASSYGGQGRTDTQYF
DNA: TGCGCCAGCAGCTATGGCGGGCAGGGAAGGACAGATACGCAGTATTTT

J: TRBJ2-6
size: -
D: -
V: TRBV18
CDR3: CASSPETGSAGANVLTF
DNA: TGTGCCAGCTCACCAGAGACAGGTAGCGCTGGGGCCAACGTCCTGACTTTC

J: TRBJ2-2
size: -
D: -
V: TRBV9
CDR3: CASSVVKTGELFF
DNA: TGTGCCAGCAGCGTAGTGAAAACCGGGGAGCTGTTTTTT

J: TRBJ2-6
size: -
D: -
V: TRBV11-2
CDR3: CASSLRTSGANVLTF
DNA: TGTGCCAGCAGCCTTCGGACCTCTGGGGCCAACGTCCTGACTTTC

J: TRBJ2-7
size: -
D: TRBD1
V: TRBV7-6
CDR3: CASSPGTGVREQYF
DNA: TGTGCCAGCAGCCCCGGGACAGGAGTGCGGGAGCAGTACTTC

J: TRBJ2-7
size: -
D: TRBD1
V: TRBV19
CDR3: CASSPQGDYEQYF
DNA: TGTGCCAGTAGTCCCCAGGGGGACTACGAGCAGTACTTC

J: TRBJ1-2
size: -
D: -
V: TRBV28
CDR3: CASLRSDRNYGYTF
DNA: TGTGCCAGCCTACGCTCCGACCGAAACTATGGCTACACCTTC

J: TRBJ2-3
size: -
D: -
V: TRBV19
CDR3: CASSSGRASTDTQYF
DNA: TGTGCCAGTAGTAGCGGCAGGGCAAGCACAGATACGCAGTATTTT

J: TRBJ2-5
size: -
D: -
V: TRBV6-5
CDR3: CASSYDVGGQETQYF
DNA: TGTGCCAGCAGTTACGATGTCGGGGGGCAGGAGACCCAGTACTTC